The 9 T cell receptor beta chains given below trace back to one sample, sequenced in a study of a mutant IDH1 vaccine in newly diagnosed glioma. The time point: week 23, last vaccination. In every dose of vaccine, 300 ug of mutant IDH1 20-mer peptide was given alongside topical imiquimod. The antigens for these receptors are not known. TCRdb keeps only in-frame clones here, not all; method: immunoSEQ multiplex PCR. The table records around 41,000 clones, 78% of them present only once. Sequenced material: PBMCs, taken from a glioma patient whose treatment included an IDH1 peptide vaccine. The receptors shown here come from a woman aged 40 to 50 with glioma. Some clones in this sample may be carry-over from other donors' samples.

V and J are TRBV14 and TRBJ2-5; 13 bases are a match to TRBD2. CDR1 and CDR2 from the germline V gene are SGHDN and FVKESK. This CDR3 is built from 17 residues. V was pared by 4 bases and J by 3 bases, with 8 bases of the junction left unmatched. In DNA form, the CDR3 reads TGTGCCAGCAGCCGCCTATCAGGGACTAGCGGGAAAGAGACCCAGTACTTC. This gives the protein CASSRLSGTSGKETQYF.

As DNA, the CDR3 is TGTGCCAGCAGTTCGGAACAGAATTCACCCCTCCACTTT. Its protein product is CASSSEQNSPLHF. The chain employs TRBV6-6 and TRBJ1-6, with unresolved D. The germline CDR1 and CDR2 sequences are MNHNY and SVGAGI (reference sequence). V dropped 4 bases and J dropped 7 bases, with 8 bases sitting between them. There are 13 residues in the CDR3.

This clone was detected a few times. The CDR3 here is CASSPYSETQYF. As DNA, the CDR3 is TGTGCCAGCAGTCCGTATTCAGAGACCCAGTACTTC. The V call is TRBV6-6, the J call TRBJ2-5, with D unclear. The V gene lost 5 bases and the J gene lost 4 bases, with 8 bases spanning the gap. CDR3 size: 12 residues. The germline V gene has CDR1 MNHNY and CDR2 SVGAGI (reference sequence).

V gene TRBV5-1 combines with J gene TRBJ2-3, with 11 nucleotides matching TRBD2. CDR1 is SGHRS and CDR2 is YFSETQ in the germline V gene. The junction had 3 bases not matched to a gene; V was cut back by 8 bases and J by 4 bases. This CDR3 has 13 amino acids. CDR3 in amino acids: CASLAGGADTQYF. Here the CDR3 DNA reads TGCGCCAGTCTAGCGGGAGGAGCAGATACGCAGTATTTT.

A single count supports this clone. The gene calls are TRBV6-1 and TRBJ2-7; D may be TRBD1 (5 bases). The ends were cut back, 1 base at V and 6 bases at J, with 13 bases in the middle. CDR1 and CDR2 (germline): MNHNS, SASEGT. The CDR3 covers 14 residues. CDR3 sequence: CASSEVEVTGEQYF. CDR3 nucleotide sequence: TGTGCCAGCAGTGAAGTAGAGGTAACAGGCGAGCAGTACTTC.

This clone has just a few counts. The CDR3 here is CASSYGSGEYF. CDR3 in DNA: TGTGCCAGCAGTTACGGATCGGGCGAGTACTTC. The chain recombines TRBV6-5 with TRBJ2-7; D is unclear. CDR3 length equals 11 residues. Between the trimmed V and J ends, which lost 2 bases and 11 bases, there was a span of 10 bases. Germline V gene sequence: CDR1 MNHEY, CDR2 SVGAGI.

The chain links TRBV6-6 to TRBJ1-2; no clear D. The CDR3 length is 11 residues. Germline-derived CDR1 and CDR2 are MNHNY and SVGAGI (reference sequence). The germline V and J ends were trimmed by 10 bases and 3 bases, with 9 bases remaining between them. Written as DNA, the CDR3 is TGTGCCATTAGGGCAGACTATGGCTACACCTTC. Translation: CAIRADYGYTF.

This clone has a handful of counts. This sequence joins TRBV27 and TRBJ1-1; 7 positions match TRBD1. Germline V gene sequence: CDR1 MNHEY, CDR2 SMNVEV (reference sequence). With V trimmed by 2 bases and J by 3 bases, 3 bases remained unmatched. The CDR3 has 14 amino acids. In DNA, the CDR3 is TGTGCCAGCAGTTTAGGGGGACAGTACACTGAAGCTTTCTTT. Its protein is CASSLGGQYTEAFF.

The DNA for the CDR3 is TGTGCCAGCAGTTACCAAGGAGACGAGCAGTACTTC. This codes for CASSYQGDEQYF. V gene TRBV6-6 combines with J gene TRBJ2-7; D is ambiguous. The germline V gene has CDR1 MNHNY and CDR2 SVGAGI (reference sequence). The CDR3 has 12 amino acids. Trimming removed 2 bases from V and 5 bases from J, with 7 bases in between.